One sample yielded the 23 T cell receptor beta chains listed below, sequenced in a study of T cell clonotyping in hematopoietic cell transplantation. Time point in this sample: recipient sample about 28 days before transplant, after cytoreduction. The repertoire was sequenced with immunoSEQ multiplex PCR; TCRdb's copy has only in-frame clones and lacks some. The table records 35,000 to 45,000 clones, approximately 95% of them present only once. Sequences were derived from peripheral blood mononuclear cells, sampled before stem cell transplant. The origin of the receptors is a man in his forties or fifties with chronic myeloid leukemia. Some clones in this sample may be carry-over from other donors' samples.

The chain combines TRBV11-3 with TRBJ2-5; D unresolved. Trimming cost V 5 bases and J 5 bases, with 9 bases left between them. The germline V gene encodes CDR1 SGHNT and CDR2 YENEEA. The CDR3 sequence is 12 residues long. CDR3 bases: TGTGCCAGCAGCCCTCGGGTGGAGACCCAGTACTTC. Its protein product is CASSPRVETQYF.

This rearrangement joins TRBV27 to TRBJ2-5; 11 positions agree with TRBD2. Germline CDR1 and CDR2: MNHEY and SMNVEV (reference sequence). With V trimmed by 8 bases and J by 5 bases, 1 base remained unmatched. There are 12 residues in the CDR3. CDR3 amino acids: CASSSGGETQYF. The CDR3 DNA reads TGTGCCAGCTCTAGCGGGGGGGAGACCCAGTACTTC.

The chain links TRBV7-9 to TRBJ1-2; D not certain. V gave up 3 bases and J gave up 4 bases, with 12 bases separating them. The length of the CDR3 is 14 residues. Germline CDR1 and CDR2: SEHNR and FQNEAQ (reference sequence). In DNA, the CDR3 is TGTGCCAGCAGCTTCGCTCCCGGCAGCTATGGCTACACCTTC. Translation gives CASSFAPGSYGYTF.

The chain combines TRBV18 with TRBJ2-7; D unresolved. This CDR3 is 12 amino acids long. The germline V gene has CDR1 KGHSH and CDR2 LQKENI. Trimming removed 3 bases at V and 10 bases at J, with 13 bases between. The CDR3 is CASSPDEGEQYF. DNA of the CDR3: TGTGCCAGCTCACCGGACGAAGGCGAACAGTACTTC.

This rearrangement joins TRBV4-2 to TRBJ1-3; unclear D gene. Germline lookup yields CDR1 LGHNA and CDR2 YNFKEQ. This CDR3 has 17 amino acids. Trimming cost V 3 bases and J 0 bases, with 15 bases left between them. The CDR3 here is CASSQRIDSSSGNTIYF. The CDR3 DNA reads TGTGCCAGCAGCCAGAGAATCGACTCGAGCTCTGGAAACACCATATATTTT.

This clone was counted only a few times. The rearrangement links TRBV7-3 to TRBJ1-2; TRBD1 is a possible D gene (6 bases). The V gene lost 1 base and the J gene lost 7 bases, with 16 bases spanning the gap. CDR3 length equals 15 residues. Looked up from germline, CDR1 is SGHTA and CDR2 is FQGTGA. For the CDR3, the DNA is TGTGCCAGCAGCTTAATTGGGCAGGGGAGTGGTGGCTACACCTTC. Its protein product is CASSLIGQGSGGYTF.

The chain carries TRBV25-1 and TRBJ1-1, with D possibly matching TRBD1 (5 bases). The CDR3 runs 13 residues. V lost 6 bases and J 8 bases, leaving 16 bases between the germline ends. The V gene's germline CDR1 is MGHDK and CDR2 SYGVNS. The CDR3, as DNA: TGTGCCAGCAGATGGGAGGGGCTTACGGAAGCTTTCTTT. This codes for CASRWEGLTEAFF.

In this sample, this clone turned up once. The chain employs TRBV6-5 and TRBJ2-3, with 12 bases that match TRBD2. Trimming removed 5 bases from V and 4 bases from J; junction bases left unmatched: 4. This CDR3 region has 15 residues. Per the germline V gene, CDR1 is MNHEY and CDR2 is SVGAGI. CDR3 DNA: TGTGCCAGCAGTGGATCTAGCGGGGGGGCAGATACGCAGTATTTT. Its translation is CASSGSSGGADTQYF.

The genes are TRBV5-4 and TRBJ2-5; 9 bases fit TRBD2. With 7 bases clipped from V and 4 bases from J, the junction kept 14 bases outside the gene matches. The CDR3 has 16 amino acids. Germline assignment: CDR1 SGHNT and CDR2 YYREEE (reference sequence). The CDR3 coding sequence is TGTGCCAGCGGAATGGGGGGACTAGCCGAGGGAGAGACCCAGTACTTC. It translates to CASGMGGLAEGETQYF.

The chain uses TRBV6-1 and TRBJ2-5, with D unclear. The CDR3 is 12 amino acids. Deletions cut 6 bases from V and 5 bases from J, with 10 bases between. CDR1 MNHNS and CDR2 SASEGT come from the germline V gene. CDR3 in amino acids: CASSPRTETQYF. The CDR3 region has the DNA TGTGCCAGCAGCCCTCGGACGGAGACCCAGTACTTC.

In nucleotides, the CDR3 is TGTGCCATCAGTGATACCAGGACAGGTCCTAGGAGAGGGTGCTACACCTTC. Translating it yields CAISDTRTGPRRGCYTF. The V and J genes are TRBV10-3 and TRBJ1-2; 7 positions match TRBD1. The CDR3 consists of 17 residues. Trimming cost V 3 bases and J 9 bases; bases outside gene matches: 19. In germline, CDR1 is ENHRY, CDR2 SYGVKD.

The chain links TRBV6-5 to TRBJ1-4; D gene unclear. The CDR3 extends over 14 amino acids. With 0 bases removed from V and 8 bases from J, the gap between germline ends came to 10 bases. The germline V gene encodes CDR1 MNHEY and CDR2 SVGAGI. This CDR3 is CASSYSILKEKLFF. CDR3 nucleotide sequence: TGTGCCAGCAGTTACTCGATACTGAAGGAAAAACTGTTTTTT.

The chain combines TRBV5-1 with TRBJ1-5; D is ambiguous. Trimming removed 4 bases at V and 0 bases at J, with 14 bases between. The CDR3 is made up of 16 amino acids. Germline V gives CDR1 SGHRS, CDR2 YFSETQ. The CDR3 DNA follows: TGCGCCAGCAGCCCGACGGGCGCCTATAGCAATCAGCCCCAGCATTTT. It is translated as CASSPTGAYSNQPQHF.

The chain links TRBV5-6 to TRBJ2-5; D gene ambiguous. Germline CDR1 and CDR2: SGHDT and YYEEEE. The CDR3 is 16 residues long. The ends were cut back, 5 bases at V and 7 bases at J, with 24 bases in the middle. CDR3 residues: CASSFIRAPSEGTQYF. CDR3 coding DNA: TGTGCCAGCAGTTTCATCCGGGCGCCCTCGGAAGGGACCCAGTACTTC. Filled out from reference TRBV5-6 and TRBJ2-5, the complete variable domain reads DAGVTQSPTHLIKTRGQQVTLRCSPKSGHDTVSWYQQALGQGPQFIFQYYEEEERQRGNFPDRFSGHQFPNYSSELNVNALLLGDSALYLCASSFIRAPSEGTQYFGPGTRLLVL.

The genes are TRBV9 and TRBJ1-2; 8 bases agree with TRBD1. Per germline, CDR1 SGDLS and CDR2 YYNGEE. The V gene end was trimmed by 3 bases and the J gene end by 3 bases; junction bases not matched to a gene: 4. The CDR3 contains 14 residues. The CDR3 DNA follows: TGTGCCAGCAGCGCGACAGGGGCAGACTATGGCTACACCTTC. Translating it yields CASSATGADYGYTF.

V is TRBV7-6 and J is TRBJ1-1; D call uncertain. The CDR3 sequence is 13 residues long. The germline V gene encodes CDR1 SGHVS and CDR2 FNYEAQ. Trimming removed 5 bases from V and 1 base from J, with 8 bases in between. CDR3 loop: CASSAMRNTEAFF. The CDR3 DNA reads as TGTGCCAGCAGCGCTATGCGGAACACTGAAGCTTTCTTT.

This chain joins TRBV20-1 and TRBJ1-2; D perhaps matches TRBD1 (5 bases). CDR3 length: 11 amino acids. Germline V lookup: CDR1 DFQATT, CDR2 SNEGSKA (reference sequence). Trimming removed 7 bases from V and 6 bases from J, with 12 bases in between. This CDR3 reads CSGTSGNGYTF. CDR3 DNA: TGCAGTGGGACATCTGGGAATGGCTACACCTTC.

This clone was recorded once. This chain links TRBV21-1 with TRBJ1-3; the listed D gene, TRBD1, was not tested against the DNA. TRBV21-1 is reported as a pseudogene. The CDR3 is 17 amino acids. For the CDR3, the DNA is TGTGCCGGGTCAACCGGGACAGGGGTTTTGTTAGGAAACACCATATATTTT. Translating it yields CAGSTGTGVLLGNTIYF.

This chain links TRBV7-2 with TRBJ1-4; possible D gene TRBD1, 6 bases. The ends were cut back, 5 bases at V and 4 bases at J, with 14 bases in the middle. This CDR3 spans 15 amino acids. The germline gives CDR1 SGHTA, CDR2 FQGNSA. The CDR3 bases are TGTGCCAGCAGCCAAAGAGGGGGGCTTAATGAAAAACTGTTTTTT. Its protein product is CASSQRGGLNEKLFF.

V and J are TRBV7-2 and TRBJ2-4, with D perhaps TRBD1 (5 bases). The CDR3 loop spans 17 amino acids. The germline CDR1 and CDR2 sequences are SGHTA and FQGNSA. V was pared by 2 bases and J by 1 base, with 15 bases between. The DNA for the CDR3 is TGTGCCAGCAGCTTATCCCTTTTGGCAGGGGCCAAAAACATTCAGTACTTC. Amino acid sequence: CASSLSLLAGAKNIQYF.

The CDR3 DNA is TGTGCCAGCAGGACAGGTTTCTATGGCTACACCTTC. This sequence encodes CASRTGFYGYTF. The rearrangement joins TRBV6-6 to TRBJ1-2, with D possibly TRBD1 on 6 matching bases. CDR3 size: 12 residues. V lost 6 bases, J lost 4 bases, and 9 bases lay in between. Germline V gene sequence: CDR1 MNHNY, CDR2 SVGAGI (reference sequence).

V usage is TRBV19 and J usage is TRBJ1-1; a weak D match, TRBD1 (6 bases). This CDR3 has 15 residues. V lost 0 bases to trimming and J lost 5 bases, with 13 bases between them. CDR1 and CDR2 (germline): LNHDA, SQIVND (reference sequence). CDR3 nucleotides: TGTGCCAGTAGTATAGAGAGGGGGAAAGAGACTGAAGCTTTCTTT. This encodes CASSIERGKETEAFF.

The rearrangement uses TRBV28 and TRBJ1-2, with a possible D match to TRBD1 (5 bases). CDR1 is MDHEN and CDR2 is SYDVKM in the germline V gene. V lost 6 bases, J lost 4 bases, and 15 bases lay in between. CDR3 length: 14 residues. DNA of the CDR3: TGTGCCAGCAGCACCGACATGGGGCTCTATGGCTACACCTTC. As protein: CASSTDMGLYGYTF.